This T cell receptor beta chain was sequenced during a study of OX40 agonist ivuxolimab in advanced cancers. Study-wide background: In this trial design, patients received ivuxolimab intravenously at 0.01 to 10 mg/kg every 2 weeks. Of the patients, three showed partial responses, one with hepatocellular carcinoma and two with cutaneous melanoma.

This clone has just a few counts. Its antigen remains unidentified. Germline loops: CDR1 MNHEY, CDR2 SMNVEV (reference sequence). V lost 6 bases to trimming and J lost 4 bases, with 12 bases between them. The length of the CDR3 is 13 residues. Data came from immunoSEQ multiplex PCR; TCRdb stores just in-frame clones and leaves some out. The sample lists around 56,000 clones, 70% to 90% seen once, with approximately 12% in the top ten. General study results and limits: The antigen specificity of the peripheral T cells (those that were expanded) was not determined.

The rearrangement joins TRBV27 to TRBJ1-1, with D possibly matching TRBD1 (5 bases). The TCR was taken from an adult with an advanced solid tumor such as melanoma, head and neck, liver or kidney cancer. Sequenced material: CD4+ or CD8+ T cells sorted from blood, taken in a trial of the OX40 agonist ivuxolimab. The CDR3 nucleotides are TGTGCCAGCAGGCAAGCAGGGATCACTGAAGCTTTCTTT. It specifies CASRQAGITEAFF.